The 3 T cell receptor beta chains below come from one sample, sequenced in a study of shared T cell receptors in the human thymus. Clones were read by immunoSEQ multiplex PCR, and TCRdb kept only the in-frame ones, dropping some. The table records some 700,000 clones, 70% to 90% of them present only once. These same data were also listed under a study on human thymus T cells.

Sequenced sample: thymocytes. The receptors derive from a girl in the first two years of life with a congenital heart defect.

The chain couples TRBV18 to TRBJ2-7; tentative D call: TRBD1 (6 bases). Germline values: CDR1 KGHSH, CDR2 LQKENI. V was shortened by 4 bases and J by 3 bases, with 13 bases between the two germline ends. The CDR3 loop spans 14 amino acids. The CDR3 region is CASSQIQGIYEQYF. In DNA, the CDR3 is TGTGCCAGCTCACAGATCCAGGGGATCTACGAGCAGTACTTC.

The chain carries TRBV5-4 and TRBJ2-7; TRBD1 matches 9 bases. The germline CDR1 and CDR2 sequences are SGHNT and YYREEE (reference sequence). The CDR3 runs to 14 residues. With V trimmed by 3 bases and J by 0 bases, 1 base remained unmatched. The CDR3 loop reads CASSWDRASYEQYF. In DNA form, the CDR3 reads TGTGCCAGCAGCTGGGACAGGGCCTCCTACGAGCAGTACTTC.

The rearrangement links TRBV4-3 to TRBJ1-3; TRBD1 matches 9 bases. J was trimmed by 3 bases and V by 4 bases; bases with no gene match: 7. Germline-derived CDR1 and CDR2 are LGHNA and YSLEER. The CDR3 sequence is 16 residues long. The CDR3 loop is CASSRDTGGLGNTIYF. The CDR3 DNA reads TGCGCCAGCAGCCGCGATACAGGGGGCCTTGGAAACACCATATATTTT.